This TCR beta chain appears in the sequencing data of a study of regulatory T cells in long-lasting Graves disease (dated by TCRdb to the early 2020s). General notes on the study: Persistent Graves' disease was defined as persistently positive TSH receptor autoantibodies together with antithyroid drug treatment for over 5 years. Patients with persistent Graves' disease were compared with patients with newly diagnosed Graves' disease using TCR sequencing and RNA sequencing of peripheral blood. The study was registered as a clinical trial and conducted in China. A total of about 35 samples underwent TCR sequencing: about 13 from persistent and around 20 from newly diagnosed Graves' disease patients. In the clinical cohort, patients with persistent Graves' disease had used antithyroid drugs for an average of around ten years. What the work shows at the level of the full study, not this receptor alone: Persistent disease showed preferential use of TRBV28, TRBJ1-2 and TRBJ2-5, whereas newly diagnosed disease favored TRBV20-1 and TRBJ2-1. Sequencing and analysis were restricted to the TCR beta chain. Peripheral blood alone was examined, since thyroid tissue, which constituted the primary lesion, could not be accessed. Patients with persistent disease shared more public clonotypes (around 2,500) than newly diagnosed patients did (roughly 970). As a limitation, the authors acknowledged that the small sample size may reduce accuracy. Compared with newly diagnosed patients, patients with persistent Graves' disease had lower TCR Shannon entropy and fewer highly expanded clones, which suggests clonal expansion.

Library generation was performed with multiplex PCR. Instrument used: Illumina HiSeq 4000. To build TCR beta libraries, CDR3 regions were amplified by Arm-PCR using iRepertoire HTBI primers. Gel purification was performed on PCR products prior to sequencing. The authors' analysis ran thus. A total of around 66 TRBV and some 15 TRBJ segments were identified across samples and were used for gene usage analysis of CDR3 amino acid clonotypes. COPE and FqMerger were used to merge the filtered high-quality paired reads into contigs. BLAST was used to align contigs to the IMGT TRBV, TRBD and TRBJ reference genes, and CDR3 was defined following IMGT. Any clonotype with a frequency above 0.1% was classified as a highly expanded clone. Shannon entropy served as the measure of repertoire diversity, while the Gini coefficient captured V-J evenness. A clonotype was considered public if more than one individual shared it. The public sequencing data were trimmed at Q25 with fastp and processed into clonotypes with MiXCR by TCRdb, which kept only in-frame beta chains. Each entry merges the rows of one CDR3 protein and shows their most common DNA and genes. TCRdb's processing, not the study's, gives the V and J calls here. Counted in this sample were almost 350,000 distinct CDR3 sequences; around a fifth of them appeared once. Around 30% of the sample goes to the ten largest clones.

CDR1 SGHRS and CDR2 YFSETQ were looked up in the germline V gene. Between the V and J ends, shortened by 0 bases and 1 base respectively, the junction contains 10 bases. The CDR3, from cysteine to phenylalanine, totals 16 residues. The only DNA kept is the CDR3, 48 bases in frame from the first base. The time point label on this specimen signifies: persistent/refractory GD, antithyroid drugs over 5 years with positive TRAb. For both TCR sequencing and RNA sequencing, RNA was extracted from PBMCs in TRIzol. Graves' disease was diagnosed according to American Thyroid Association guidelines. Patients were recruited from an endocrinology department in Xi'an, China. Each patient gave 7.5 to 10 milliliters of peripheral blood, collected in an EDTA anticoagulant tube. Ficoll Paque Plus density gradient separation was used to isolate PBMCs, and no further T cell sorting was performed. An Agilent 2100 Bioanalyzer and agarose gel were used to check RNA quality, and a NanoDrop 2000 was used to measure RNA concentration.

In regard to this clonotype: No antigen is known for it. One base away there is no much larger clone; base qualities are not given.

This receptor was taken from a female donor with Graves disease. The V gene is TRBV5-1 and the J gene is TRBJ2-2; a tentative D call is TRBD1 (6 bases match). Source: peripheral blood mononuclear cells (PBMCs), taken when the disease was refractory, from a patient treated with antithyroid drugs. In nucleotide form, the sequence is TGCGCCAGCAGCTTGGTTGCAGGGGTGAACACCGGGGAGCTGTTTTTT. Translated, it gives CASSLVAGVNTGELFF.